This entry lists 29 T cell receptor beta chains sequenced from one sample in a study of blood T cell repertoires in COVID-19. The repertoire was sequenced with immunoSEQ multiplex PCR; TCRdb's copy has only in-frame clones and lacks some. The sample holds more than 110,000 clones, about 82% seen once. Sequences were obtained from peripheral blood. These receptors all come from a man aged 50-59 years with acute or convalescent COVID-19.

The table lists this clone with a few counts. The chain employs TRBV30 and TRBJ2-1; D possibly corresponds to TRBD1 (6 bases). Per germline, CDR1 GTSNPN and CDR2 SVGIG (reference sequence). Trimming stripped 4 bases from V and 6 bases from J, with 10 bases between. The CDR3 runs to 12 residues. The CDR3 nucleotides are TGTGCCTGGACAGGGGCGGCCAATGAGCAGTTCTTC. As protein: CAWTGAANEQFF.

CDR3 sequence: CASSRNRGANTEAFF. The CDR3 DNA is TGTGCCAGCAGTCGAAATCGGGGGGCAAACACTGAAGCTTTCTTT. The chain employs TRBV2 and TRBJ1-1; TRBD1 might be the D (6 bases). This CDR3 has 15 amino acids. CDR1 and CDR2 from the germline V gene are SNHLY and FYNNEI. V was trimmed by 5 bases and J by 2 bases, leaving 15 bases between them. Supplemented by reference TRBV2 and TRBJ1-1, the full variable domain reads EPEVTQTPSHQVTQMGQEVILRCVPISNHLYFYWYRQILGQKVEFLVSFYNNEISEKSEIFDDQFSVERPDGSNFTLKIRSTKLEDSAMYFCASSRNRGANTEAFFGQGTRLTVV.

This chain uses TRBV18 with TRBJ1-1; the match to TRBD1 covers 7 bases. The CDR3 spans 13 residues. Per the germline V gene, CDR1 is KGHSH and CDR2 is LQKENI. V dropped 2 bases and J dropped 3; count of bases not matched to a gene: 0. The DNA for the CDR3 is TGTGCCAGCTCACCAGGGACAGACACTGAAGCTTTCTTT. It is translated as CASSPGTDTEAFF. The variable domain in full, with the rest retrieved from reference TRBV18 and TRBJ1-1, is NAGVMQNPRHLVRRRGQEARLRCSPMKGHSHVYWYRQLPEEGLKFMVYLQKENIIDESGMPKERFSAEFPKEGPSILRIQQVVRGDSAAYFCASSPGTDTEAFFGQGTRLTVV.

The genes are TRBV19 and TRBJ2-1; 7 nucleotides line up with TRBD1. The CDR3 covers 15 residues. Germline-derived CDR1 and CDR2 are LNHDA and SQIVND (reference sequence). V gave up 6 bases and J gave up 8 bases; unmatched junction bases: 13. CDR3 coding DNA: TGTGCCAGTAGAACCAGGGACAGAGCAAGGGATGAGCAGTTCTTC. This translates into CASRTRDRARDEQFF.

The chain carries TRBV11-2 and TRBJ2-7, with 7 bases fitting TRBD2. The CDR3 has 15 residues. V shed 2 bases and J 2 bases; nucleotides not matched to a gene: 6. The germline V gene has CDR1 SGHAT and CDR2 FQNNGV. Here the CDR3 DNA reads TGTGCCAGCAGCTTATCTGCTAGCGGAGCCTACGAGCAGTACTTC. Protein sequence: CASSLSASGAYEQYF.

This chain joins TRBV2 and TRBJ2-2, with D possibly matching TRBD1 (5 bases). The CDR3 runs 16 residues. Germline CDR1 reads SNHLY; CDR2 reads FYNNEI. V gave up 3 bases and J gave up 4 bases, with 15 bases separating them. The CDR3 is CASSEVRAASTGELFF. In DNA, the CDR3 is TGTGCCAGCAGTGAGGTCAGGGCTGCCTCCACCGGGGAGCTGTTTTTT.

The chain carries TRBV11-2 and TRBJ1-6; 7 nucleotides agree with TRBD1. V lost 1 base, J lost 7 bases, and 4 bases stayed unmatched. The germline gives CDR1 SGHAT, CDR2 FQNNGV. The CDR3 consists of 15 residues. CDR3 DNA sequence: TGTGCCAGCAGCTTAGTTGGACAGGTGAATTCACCCCTCCACTTT. Protein product: CASSLVGQVNSPLHF.

CDR3 sequence reads: CASSWGQGQPQHF. The CDR3 nucleotides read TGTGCCAGCAGCTGGGGACAGGGACAGCCCCAGCATTTT. The J gene is TRBJ1-5, the V gene TRBV5-6, with TRBD1 identical over 9 bases. The germline gives CDR1 SGHDT, CDR2 YYEEEE. This CDR3 contains 13 residues. V was pared by 3 bases and J by 7 bases, with 2 bases of the junction left unmatched.

This chain uses TRBV27 with TRBJ2-3; 12 nucleotides align to TRBD2. CDR1 and CDR2 (germline): MNHEY, SMNVEV (reference sequence). J was trimmed by 0 bases and V by 3 bases; bases with no gene match: 7. CDR3 length: 18 residues. The CDR3 sequence is CASSLRLAGAISTDTQYF. The CDR3 nucleotides read TGTGCCAGCAGTTTGAGACTAGCGGGGGCAATTAGCACAGATACGCAGTATTTT.

The rearrangement uses TRBV7-2 and TRBJ1-1; weak D call: TRBD1 (5 bases). Germline CDR1 reads SGHTA; CDR2 reads FQGNSA. The CDR3 is 16 amino acids. V lost 5 bases and J 1 base, leaving 17 bases between the germline ends. The CDR3 region has the DNA TGTGCCAGCAGCATGCGGGGAGGGGCGGGGAACACTGAAGCTTTCTTT. It specifies CASSMRGGAGNTEAFF.

The rearrangement joins TRBV5-5 to TRBJ1-1; 7 bases agree with TRBD1. The CDR3 loop spans 16 amino acids. With 2 bases clipped from V and 2 bases from J, the junction kept 9 bases outside the gene matches. Germline V gene lookup returns CDR1 SGHKS and CDR2 YYEKEE (reference sequence). The CDR3 nucleotides are TGTGCCAGCAGCTTACAGGGGTATGAGGTTAACACTGAAGCTTTCTTT. Translated: CASSLQGYEVNTEAFF.

The chain uses TRBV27 and TRBJ1-1; maybe TRBD1 (6 bases). This CDR3 has 16 residues. V lost 0 bases to trimming and J lost 13 bases, with 24 bases between them. CDR1 is MNHEY, CDR2 SMNVEV, per germline (reference sequence). Here the CDR3 reads CASSLSQGLASGRVFF. Written as DNA, the CDR3 is TGTGCCAGCAGTTTATCTCAGGGGCTCGCCTCGGGGCGTGTTTTCTTT.

The chain carries TRBV25-1 and TRBJ1-1, with no clear D. V lost 4 bases and J lost 0, with 6 bases in between. This CDR3 region has 13 residues. Looked up from germline, CDR1 is MGHDK and CDR2 is SYGVNS. The CDR3 is CASSGYLNTEAFF. DNA for the CDR3: TGTGCCAGCAGTGGGTACTTGAACACTGAAGCTTTCTTT.

The chain recombines TRBV27 with TRBJ2-7, with D tentatively TRBD1 (6 bases). V was trimmed by 6 bases and J by 0 bases, leaving 15 bases between them. The V gene's germline CDR1 is MNHEY and CDR2 SMNVEV (reference sequence). This CDR3 is built from 15 residues. Here the CDR3 reads CASRPRWDTSYEQYF. As DNA, the CDR3 is TGTGCCAGCAGGCCGCGGTGGGACACCTCCTACGAGCAGTACTTC.

Here the CDR3 reads CASSALVGGKNIQYF. CDR3 coding DNA: TGTGCCAGCAGCGCCCTCGTCGGCGGAAAAAACATTCAGTACTTC. The chain links TRBV13 to TRBJ2-4; D uncertain. This CDR3 is 15 amino acids long. Looked up from germline, CDR1 is PRHDT and CDR2 is FYEKMQ (reference sequence). The V end lost 5 bases, the J end lost 4 bases, and 15 bases lay between the germline ends.

V gene TRBV6-5 combines with J gene TRBJ1-1; tentatively, D is TRBD1 (5 bases). CDR3 size: 14 residues. With 6 bases removed from V and 3 bases from J, the gap between germline ends came to 14 bases. CDR1 MNHEY and CDR2 SVGAGI come from the germline V gene. The CDR3 spells CASSPIIRDTEAFF. CDR3 nucleotide sequence: TGTGCCAGCAGCCCAATCATCAGGGACACTGAAGCTTTCTTT.

As DNA, the CDR3 is TGTGCCAGCAGTGAACCGACTAGCGGGAGGGGAAACACCGGGGAGCTGTTTTTT. Translating gives CASSEPTSGRGNTGELFF. The chain carries TRBV2 and TRBJ2-2; 14 bases fit TRBD2. CDR3 size: 18 residues. With V trimmed by 2 bases and J by 2 bases, 4 bases remained unmatched. Germline CDR1 reads SNHLY; CDR2 reads FYNNEI.

The J gene is TRBJ1-5, the V gene TRBV6-6; TRBD1 matches 7 bases. V was clipped by 0 bases and J by 5 bases; unmatched bases: 4. The germline CDR1 and CDR2 sequences are MNHNY and SVGAGI (reference sequence). This CDR3 comprises 15 residues. The chain's CDR3 is CASSYSRGWDQPQHF. The CDR3 region has the DNA TGTGCCAGCAGTTACTCCAGGGGGTGGGATCAGCCCCAGCATTTT.

The chain links TRBV24-1 to TRBJ2-3, with 8 bases that match TRBD1. The V gene end was trimmed by 7 bases and the J gene end by 4 bases; junction bases not matched to a gene: 9. The germline gives CDR1 KGHDR, CDR2 SFDVKD. The CDR3 covers 15 residues. CDR3 sequence: CATRRTGISADTQYF. The CDR3, as DNA: TGTGCCACCAGGCGGACAGGGATTTCCGCAGATACGCAGTATTTT.

The genes are TRBV7-9 and TRBJ2-1, with 8 positions matching TRBD2. Germline CDR1 reads SEHNR; CDR2 reads FQNEAQ (reference sequence). The length of the CDR3 is 19 residues. Trimming took 5 bases from V and 0 from J; bases not matched to a gene: 15. CDR3 residues: CASSPFGSGGLRSYNEQFF. The DNA for the CDR3 is TGTGCCAGCAGCCCCTTTGGGAGCGGGGGCCTACGCTCCTACAATGAGCAGTTCTTC.

The chain employs TRBV7-2 and TRBJ1-3; no clear D gene. Germline assignment: CDR1 SGHTA and CDR2 FQGNSA. V lost 7 bases and J 0 bases, leaving 10 bases between the germline ends. The CDR3 spans 14 residues. CDR3 amino acids: CASTPTGSGNTIYF. The DNA for the CDR3 is TGTGCCAGCACCCCTACGGGCTCTGGAAACACCATATATTTT. The entire variable domain, with the rest obtained from reference TRBV7-2 and TRBJ1-3, is as follows: GAGVSQSPSNKVTEKGKDVELRCDPISGHTALYWYRQSLGQGLEFLIYFQGNSAPDKSGLPSDRFSAERTGGSVSTLTIQRTQQEDSAVYLCASTPTGSGNTIYFGEGSWLTVV.

The chain links TRBV7-9 to TRBJ1-1; 9 bases map to TRBD1. This CDR3 region has 14 residues. J was trimmed by 1 base and V by 5 bases; bases with no gene match: 2. Germline V CDR1 and CDR2: SEHNR, FQNEAQ (reference sequence). The CDR3 reads CASSTGQGNTEAFF. CDR3 coding DNA: TGTGCCAGCAGCACGGGACAGGGGAACACTGAAGCTTTCTTT.

In this sample, this clone turned up once. The V call is TRBV19, the J call TRBJ1-1, with unresolved D. CDR1 is LNHDA, CDR2 SQIVND, per germline (reference sequence). The CDR3 runs to 13 residues. The V gene lost 4 bases and the J gene lost 5 bases, with 11 bases spanning the gap. CDR3 in DNA: TGTGCCAGTAGTACCCTGGCCCCTACTGAAGCTTTCTTT. Translating it yields CASSTLAPTEAFF.

The chain uses TRBV29-1 and TRBJ1-4, with TRBD1 matching over 8 bases. Unmatched junction bases numbered 3, after V lost 6 bases and J lost 3 bases. Germline assignment: CDR1 SQVTM and CDR2 ANQGSEA. The CDR3 length is 13 residues. The CDR3 bases are TGCAGCGTCACGACAGGGGCTAATGAAAAACTGTTTTTT. It specifies CSVTTGANEKLFF.

The chain joins TRBV9 to TRBJ2-3, with unresolved D. Trimming took off 4 bases at V and 6 bases at J, with 12 bases between the two ends. Per germline, CDR1 SGDLS and CDR2 YYNGEE. The CDR3 is made up of 13 amino acids. The CDR3 spells CASSYKPEDTQYF. The DNA for the CDR3 is TGTGCCAGCAGCTACAAACCGGAGGATACGCAGTATTTT.

The chain employs TRBV28 and TRBJ1-2; 10 bases line up with TRBD1. The CDR3 is 14 residues long. V was clipped by 8 bases and J by 7 bases; unmatched bases: 10. Germline CDR1 and CDR2: MDHEN and SYDVKM. CDR3 in amino acids: CASQPQDRGLGYTF. Written as DNA, the CDR3 is TGTGCCAGCCAGCCTCAAGACAGGGGGCTTGGCTACACCTTC.

The V and J genes are TRBV14 and TRBJ2-3, with 7 bases fitting TRBD2. The J segment lost 3 bases and the V segment lost 4 bases, leaving 4 bases of the junction unmatched. This CDR3 is 14 amino acids long. Germline V gene data show CDR1 as SGHDN and CDR2 as FVKESK. The CDR3 DNA is TGTGCCAGCAGCCGGCACGGGGGGACAGATACGCAGTATTTT. This sequence encodes CASSRHGGTDTQYF.

This clone came up once. CDR3 nucleotide sequence: TGTGCCATCAGTGAGTCGAGGAACTCTGGAAACACCATATATTTT. This encodes CAISESRNSGNTIYF. The rearrangement links TRBV10-3 to TRBJ1-3; D is undetermined. CDR1 and CDR2 from the germline V gene are ENHRY and SYGVKD. The CDR3 covers 15 residues. The V end lost 0 bases, the J end lost 0 bases, and 6 bases lay between the germline ends.

The chain recombines TRBV18 with TRBJ1-1; possible D gene TRBD1, 5 bases. Trimming left V 2 bases short and J 3 bases short, with 13 bases between. CDR3 size: 15 residues. CDR1 and CDR2 (germline): KGHSH, LQKENI. CDR3 protein: CASSPGGGIDTEAFF. In DNA form, the CDR3 reads TGTGCCAGCTCACCAGGGGGGGGGATAGACACTGAAGCTTTCTTT.